The 13 T cell receptor beta chains below all came from one sample that was sequenced in a study of naive and memory T cell subsets. An equimolar mix of two oligonucleotides served as the beta constant-region primer for TRBC1 and TRBC2. MiXCR was run by TCRdb on the UMI-ligation and nested PCR reads, yielding one entry per CDR3 protein. The data contain approximately 85,000 distinct CDR3 sequences, 7% to 7.5% of them singletons. The sequencing input was central memory CD4+ T cells from blood. Receptor source: a human donor in good health.

This clonotype has a handful of counts. The genes are TRBV14 and TRBJ1-1; no reliable D call. Trimming stripped 4 bases from V and 4 bases from J, with 13 bases between. This CDR3 is 14 amino acids long. The germline V gene has CDR1 SGHDN and CDR2 FVKESK. The CDR3 DNA reads TGTGCCAGCAGCCTCCCAGGCCTAAGCACTGAAGCTTTCTTT. This translates into CASSLPGLSTEAFF.

This clonotype was detected a few times. V is TRBV23-1 and J is TRBJ2-7, with D unresolved. TRBV23-1 qualifies as an ORF whose function is uncertain. The CDR3 length is 15 residues. The V and J ends lost 0 bases and 0 bases respectively, with 9 bases between them. CDR3 DNA: TGCGCCAGCAGTCAATCGGAACAGTCCTCCTACGAGCAGTACTTC. Translation: CASSQSEQSSYEQYF.

This clonotype was detected a few times. This chain uses TRBV4-1 with TRBJ2-2; 15 nucleotides match TRBD2. CDR3 length: 19 amino acids. CDR1 is MGHRA, CDR2 YSYEKL, per germline. The junction had 9 bases not matched to a gene; V was cut back by 0 bases and J by 7 bases. The CDR3 is CASSQDPPGLAGGHGELFF. DNA of the CDR3: TGCGCCAGCAGCCAAGATCCTCCGGGACTAGCGGGGGGACACGGGGAGCTGTTTTTT.

There are many counts of this clonotype. The chain is built from TRBV12-3 or TRBV12-4 and TRBJ2-7; D gene ambiguous. The CDR3 sequence is 13 residues long. The V and J ends lost 4 bases and 0 bases respectively, with 7 bases between them. The CDR3 protein is CASSYGVSYEQYF. CDR3 sequence (DNA): TGTGCCAGCAGTTATGGGGTCTCCTACGAGCAGTACTTC.

This clonotype occurred many times. The chain is built from TRBV30 and TRBJ1-5, with D hard to call. From germline, CDR1 is GTSNPN and CDR2 SVGIG (reference sequence). The V gene lost 1 base and the J gene lost 7 bases, with 11 bases spanning the gap. CDR3 length: 13 residues. The DNA for the CDR3 is TGTGCCTGGAGTGCGCAGGACGGCCAGCCCCAGCATTTT. As protein: CAWSAQDGQPQHF.

This sequence joins TRBV15 and TRBJ2-7; no firm D call. Deletions cut 0 bases from V and 2 bases from J, with 8 bases between. CDR1 and CDR2 from the germline V gene are LNHNV and YYDKDF (reference sequence). This CDR3 has 14 residues. CDR3 nucleotide sequence: TGTGCCACCAGCAGAGATCTGGGTACCTACGAGCAGTACTTC. Its translation: CATSRDLGTYEQYF.

This clonotype was observed at least ten times. V and J are TRBV6-2 or TRBV6-3 and TRBJ2-4; no reliable D call. The germline CDR1 and CDR2 sequences are MNHEY and SVGEGT. The CDR3 loop spans 16 amino acids. Trimming shortened V by 6 bases and J by 7 bases, and 22 bases separated the two germline ends. CDR3 DNA: TGTGCCAGCAGACCCCTCTCGGGCCAGGTTGGGAACATTCAGTACTTC. It is translated as CASRPLSGQVGNIQYF.

There are a few counts of this clonotype. The V call is TRBV7-9, the J call TRBJ1-2; TRBD1 is a possible D gene (6 bases). Germline-derived CDR1 and CDR2 are SEHNR and FQNEAQ (reference sequence). Trimming stripped 3 bases from V and 8 bases from J, with 16 bases between. The CDR3 is made up of 14 amino acids. In DNA form, the CDR3 reads TGTGCCAGCAGCTTGGACAGTTCGTTCTCCGGCTACACCTTC. It encodes CASSLDSSFSGYTF.

The table lists this clonotype with many counts. The chain recombines TRBV14 with TRBJ2-6, with D unresolved. Trimming pared 4 bases from V and 2 bases from J, leaving 12 bases between. The CDR3 is 16 amino acids. Germline V CDR1 and CDR2: SGHDN, FVKESK. Written as DNA, the CDR3 is TGTGCCAGCAGCCGAGGACGGTCGACTGGGGCCAACGTCCTGACTTTC. Its protein is CASSRGRSTGANVLTF.

The chain is built from TRBV7-9 and TRBJ2-1; 7 positions agree with TRBD2. Germline V gene data show CDR1 as SEHNR and CDR2 as FQNEAQ (reference sequence). CDR3 size: 15 residues. The ends lost 1 base at V and 6 bases at J; junction bases unmatched: 6. DNA for the CDR3: TGTGCCAGCAGCTTAGTTAGAGCGGGACCCAATGAGCAGTTCTTC. It is translated as CASSLVRAGPNEQFF.

This clonotype was seen only a few times. V is TRBV6-2 or TRBV6-3 and J is TRBJ1-3; D call uncertain. Germline CDR1 reads MNHEY; CDR2 reads SVGEGT. Trimming stripped 6 bases from V and 0 bases from J, with 12 bases between. This CDR3 spans 15 amino acids. This CDR3 reads CASSAYSGSGNTIYF. The CDR3 DNA reads TGTGCCAGCAGCGCATACTCCGGCTCTGGAAACACCATATATTTT.

This clonotype was recorded at least ten times. The rearrangement links TRBV20-1 to TRBJ2-5; 11 bases fit TRBD1. CDR1 DFQATT and CDR2 SNEGSKA come from the germline V gene (reference sequence). Trimming took 3 bases from V and 6 from J; bases not matched to a gene: 6. The CDR3 contains 14 residues. For the CDR3, the DNA is TGCAGTGCTAGGGGGACAGGGGGGGTGAAGACCCAGTACTTC. Amino acid sequence: CSARGTGGVKTQYF.

This clonotype was recorded a few times. The chain couples TRBV7-2 to TRBJ2-7; 10 bases map to TRBD2. The CDR3 is 17 amino acids. The germline CDR1 and CDR2 sequences are SGHTA and FQGNSA. With V trimmed by 1 base and J by 3 bases, 9 bases remained unmatched. The CDR3 here is CASSLGYSGRLGYEQYF. The DNA for the CDR3 is TGTGCCAGCAGCTTAGGGTATAGCGGGAGGCTCGGCTACGAGCAGTACTTC.